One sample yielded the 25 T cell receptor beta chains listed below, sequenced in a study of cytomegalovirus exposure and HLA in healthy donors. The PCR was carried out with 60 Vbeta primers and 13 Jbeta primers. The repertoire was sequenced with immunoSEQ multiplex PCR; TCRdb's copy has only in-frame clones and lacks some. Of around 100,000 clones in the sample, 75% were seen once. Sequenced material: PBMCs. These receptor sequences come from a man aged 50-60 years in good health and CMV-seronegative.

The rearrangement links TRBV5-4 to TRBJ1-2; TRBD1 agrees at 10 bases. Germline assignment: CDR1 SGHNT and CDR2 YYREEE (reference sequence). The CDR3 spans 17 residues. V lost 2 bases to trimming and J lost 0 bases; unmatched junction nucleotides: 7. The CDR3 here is CASSLMGQGRANYGYTF. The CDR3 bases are TGTGCCAGCAGCTTAATGGGACAGGGGAGAGCTAACTATGGCTACACCTTC.

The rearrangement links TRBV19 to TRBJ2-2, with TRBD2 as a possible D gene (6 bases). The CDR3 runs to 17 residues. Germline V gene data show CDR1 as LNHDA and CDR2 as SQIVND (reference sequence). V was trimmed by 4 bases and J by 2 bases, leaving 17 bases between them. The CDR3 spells CASSRRVSGANTGELFF. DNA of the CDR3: TGTGCCAGTAGTAGGAGGGTTAGCGGAGCCAACACCGGGGAGCTGTTTTTT. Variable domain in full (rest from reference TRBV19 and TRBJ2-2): DGGITQSPKYLFRKEGQNVTLSCEQNLNHDAMYWYRQDPGQGLRLIYYSQIVNDFQKGDIAEGYSVSREKKESFPLTVTSAQKNPTAFYLCASSRRVSGANTGELFFGEGSRLTVL.

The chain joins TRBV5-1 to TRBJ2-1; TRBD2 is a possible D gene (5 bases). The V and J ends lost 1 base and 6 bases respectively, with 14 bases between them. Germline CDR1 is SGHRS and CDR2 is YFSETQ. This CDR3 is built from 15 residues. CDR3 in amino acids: CASSLLTPGINEQFF. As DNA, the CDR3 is TGCGCCAGCAGCTTGTTGACCCCGGGAATCAATGAGCAGTTCTTC.

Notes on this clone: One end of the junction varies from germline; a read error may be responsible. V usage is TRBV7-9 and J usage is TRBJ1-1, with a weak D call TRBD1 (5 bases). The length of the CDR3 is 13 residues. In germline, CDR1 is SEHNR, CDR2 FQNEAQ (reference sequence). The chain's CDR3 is CSSSLQGGTEAFF. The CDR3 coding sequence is TGTTCCAGCAGCTTGCAGGGAGGCACTGAAGCTTTCTTT.

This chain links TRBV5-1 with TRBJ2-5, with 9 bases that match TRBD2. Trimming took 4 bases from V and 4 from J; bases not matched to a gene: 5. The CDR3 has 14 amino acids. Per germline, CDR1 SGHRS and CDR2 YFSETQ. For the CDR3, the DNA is TGCGCCAGCAGCCCGCTAGCGGGACGAGAGACCCAGTACTTC. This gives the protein CASSPLAGRETQYF.

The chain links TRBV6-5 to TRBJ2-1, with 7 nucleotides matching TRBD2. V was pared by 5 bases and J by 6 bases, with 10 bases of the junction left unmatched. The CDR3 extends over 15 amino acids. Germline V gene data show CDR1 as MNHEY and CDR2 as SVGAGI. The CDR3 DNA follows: TGTGCCAGCAGTCCCGGGGAGGGCCACCTCAATGAGCAGTTCTTC. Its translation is CASSPGEGHLNEQFF.

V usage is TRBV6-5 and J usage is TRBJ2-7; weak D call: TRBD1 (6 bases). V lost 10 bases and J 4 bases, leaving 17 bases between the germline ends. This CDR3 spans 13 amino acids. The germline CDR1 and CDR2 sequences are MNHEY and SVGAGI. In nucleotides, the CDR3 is TGTGCCACCAAACAGGGCGGTTATTACGAGCAGTACTTC. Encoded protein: CATKQGGYYEQYF.

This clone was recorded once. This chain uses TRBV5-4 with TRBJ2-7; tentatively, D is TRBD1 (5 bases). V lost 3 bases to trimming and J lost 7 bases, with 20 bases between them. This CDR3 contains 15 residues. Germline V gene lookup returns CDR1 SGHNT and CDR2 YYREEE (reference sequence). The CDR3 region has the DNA TGTGCCAGCAGCTCTATCGCAAGGGGTACGGAAGAGCAGTACTTC. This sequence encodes CASSSIARGTEEQYF.

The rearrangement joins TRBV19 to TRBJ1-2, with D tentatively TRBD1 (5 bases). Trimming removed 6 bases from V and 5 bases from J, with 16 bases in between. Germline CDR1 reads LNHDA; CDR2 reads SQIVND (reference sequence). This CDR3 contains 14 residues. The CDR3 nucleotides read TGTGCCAGTAGGATAAATAGACAGAATTATGGCTACACCTTC. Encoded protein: CASRINRQNYGYTF.

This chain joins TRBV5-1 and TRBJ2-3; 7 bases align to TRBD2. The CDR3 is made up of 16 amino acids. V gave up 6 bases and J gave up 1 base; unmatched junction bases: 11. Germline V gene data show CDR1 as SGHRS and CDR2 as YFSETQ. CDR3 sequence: CASTPGAGDGTDTQYF. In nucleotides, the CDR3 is TGCGCCAGCACCCCCGGGGCGGGAGATGGCACAGATACGCAGTATTTT.

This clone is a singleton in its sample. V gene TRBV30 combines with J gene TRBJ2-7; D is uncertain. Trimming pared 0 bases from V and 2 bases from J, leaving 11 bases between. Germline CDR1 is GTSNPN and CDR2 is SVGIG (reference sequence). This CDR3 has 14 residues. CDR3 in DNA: TGTGCCTGGAGTGTGTTTGGAGAAACCTACGAGCAGTACTTC. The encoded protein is CAWSVFGETYEQYF.

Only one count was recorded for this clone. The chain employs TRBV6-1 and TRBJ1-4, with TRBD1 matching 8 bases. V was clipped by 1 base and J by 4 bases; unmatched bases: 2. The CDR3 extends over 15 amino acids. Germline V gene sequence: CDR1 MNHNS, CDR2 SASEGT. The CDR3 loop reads CASSEVQGDNEKLFF. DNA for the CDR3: TGTGCCAGCAGTGAAGTACAGGGGGATAATGAAAAACTGTTTTTT.

In DNA form, the CDR3 reads TGTGCCAGCAGCACGAGAGAAGGGGTCAATCAGCCCCAGCATTTT. This gives the protein CASSTREGVNQPQHF. The chain is built from TRBV9 and TRBJ1-5; a weak D match, TRBD1 (5 bases). Germline V gene sequence: CDR1 SGDLS, CDR2 YYNGEE. The length of the CDR3 is 15 residues. Deletions cut 4 bases from V and 3 bases from J, with 14 bases between.

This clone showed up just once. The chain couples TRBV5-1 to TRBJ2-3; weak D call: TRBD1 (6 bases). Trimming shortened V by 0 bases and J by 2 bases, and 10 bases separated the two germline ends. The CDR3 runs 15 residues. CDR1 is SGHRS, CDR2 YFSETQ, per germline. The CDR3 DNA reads TGCGCCAGCAGCTTGGACGACAGGATCACAGATACGCAGTATTTT. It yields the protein CASSLDDRITDTQYF.

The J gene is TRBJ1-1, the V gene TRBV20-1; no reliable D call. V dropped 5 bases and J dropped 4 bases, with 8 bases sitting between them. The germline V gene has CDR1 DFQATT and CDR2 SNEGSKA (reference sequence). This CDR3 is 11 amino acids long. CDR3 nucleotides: TGCAGTGCTGATAGAGGCACTGAAGCTTTCTTT. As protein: CSADRGTEAFF.

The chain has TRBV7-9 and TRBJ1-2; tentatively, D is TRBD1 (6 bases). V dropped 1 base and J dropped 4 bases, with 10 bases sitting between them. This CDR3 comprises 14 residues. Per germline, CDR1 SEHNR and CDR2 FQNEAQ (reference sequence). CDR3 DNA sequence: TGTGCCAGCAGCTTAGGGGGGGGGCTCTATGGCTACACCTTC. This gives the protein CASSLGGGLYGYTF.

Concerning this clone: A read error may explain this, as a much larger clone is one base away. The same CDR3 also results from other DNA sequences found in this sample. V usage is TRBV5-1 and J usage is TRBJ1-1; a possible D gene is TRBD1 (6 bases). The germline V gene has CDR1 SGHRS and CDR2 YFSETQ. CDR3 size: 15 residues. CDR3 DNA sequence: TGCGCCAGCGGCTCCGGATGGGGGCAGGGAGCTGAGGCTTTCTTT. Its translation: CASGSGWGQGAEAFF.

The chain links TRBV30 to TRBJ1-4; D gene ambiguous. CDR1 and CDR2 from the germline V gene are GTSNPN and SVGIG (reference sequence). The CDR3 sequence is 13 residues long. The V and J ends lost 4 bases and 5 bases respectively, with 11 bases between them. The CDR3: CAWNGNLNEKLFF. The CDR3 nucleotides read TGTGCCTGGAACGGGAATCTCAATGAAAAACTGTTTTTT.

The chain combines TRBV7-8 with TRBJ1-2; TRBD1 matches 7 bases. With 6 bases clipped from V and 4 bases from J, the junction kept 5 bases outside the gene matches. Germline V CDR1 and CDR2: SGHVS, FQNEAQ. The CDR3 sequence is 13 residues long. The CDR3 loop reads CASSPDRAYGYTF. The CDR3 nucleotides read TGTGCCAGCAGTCCCGACAGGGCCTATGGCTACACCTTC. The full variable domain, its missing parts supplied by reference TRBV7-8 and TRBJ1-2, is GAGVSQSPRYKVAKRGQDVALRCDPISGHVSLFWYQQALGQGPEFLTYFQNEAQLDKSGLPSDRFFAERPEGSVSTLKIQRTQQEDSAVYLCASSPDRAYGYTFGSGTRLTVV.

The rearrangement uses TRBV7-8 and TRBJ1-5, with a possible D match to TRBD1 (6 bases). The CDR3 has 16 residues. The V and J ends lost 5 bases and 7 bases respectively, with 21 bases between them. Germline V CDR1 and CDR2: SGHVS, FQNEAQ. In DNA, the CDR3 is TGTGCCAGCAGCCCCGTGGGGCCAGGGGCTTTACAGCCCCAGCATTTT. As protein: CASSPVGPGALQPQHF.

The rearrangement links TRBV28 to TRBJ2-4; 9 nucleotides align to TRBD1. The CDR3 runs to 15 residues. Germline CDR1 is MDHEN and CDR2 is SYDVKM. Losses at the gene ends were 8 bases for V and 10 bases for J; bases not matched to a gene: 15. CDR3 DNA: TGTGCCAGCCATGGAGGGGGACAGGGACGTGGAATTCAGTACTTC. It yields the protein CASHGGGQGRGIQYF.

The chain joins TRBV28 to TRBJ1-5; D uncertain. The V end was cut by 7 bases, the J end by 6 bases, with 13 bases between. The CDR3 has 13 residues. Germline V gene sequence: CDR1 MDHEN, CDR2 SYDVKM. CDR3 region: CASTSMEGQPQHF. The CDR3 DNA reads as TGTGCCAGCACTTCCATGGAGGGTCAGCCCCAGCATTTT.

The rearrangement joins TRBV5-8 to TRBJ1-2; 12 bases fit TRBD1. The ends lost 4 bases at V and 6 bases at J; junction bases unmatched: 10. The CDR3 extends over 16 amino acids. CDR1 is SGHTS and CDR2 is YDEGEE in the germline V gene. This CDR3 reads CASSPNTGTGGDGYTF. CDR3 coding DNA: TGTGCCAGCAGCCCTAATACCGGGACAGGGGGCGATGGCTACACCTTC. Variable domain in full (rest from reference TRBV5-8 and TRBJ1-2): EAGVTQSPTHLIKTRGQQATLRCSPISGHTSVYWYQQALGLGLQFLLWYDEGEERNRGNFPPRFSGRQFPNYSSELNVNALELEDSALYLCASSPNTGTGGDGYTFGSGTRLTVV.

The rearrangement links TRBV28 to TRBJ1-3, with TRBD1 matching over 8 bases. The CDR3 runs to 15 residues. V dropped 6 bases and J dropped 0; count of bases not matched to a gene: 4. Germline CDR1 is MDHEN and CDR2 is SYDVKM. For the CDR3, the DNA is TGTGCCAGCAGAACTGGGACAGGCTCTGGAAACACCATATATTTT. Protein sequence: CASRTGTGSGNTIYF.

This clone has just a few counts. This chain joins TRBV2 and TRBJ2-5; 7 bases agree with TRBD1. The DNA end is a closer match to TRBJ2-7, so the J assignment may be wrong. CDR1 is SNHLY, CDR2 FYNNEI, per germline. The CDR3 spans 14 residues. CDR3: CASRRAGGTYEQYF. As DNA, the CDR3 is TGTGCCAGTCGGCGGGCAGGGGGAACCTACGAGCAGTACTTC.